This T cell receptor (beta chain) emerged from a study of CD8+ T cells in alopecia areata. General study findings and limits: Compared with normal scalp, lesional scalp had higher clonality and more expanded CD8+ clones.

As concerns this clone: Its antigen is unidentified. The same CDR3 arises from other DNA sequences in this sample as well.

Reverse transcription of extracted RNA yielded cDNA, which provided the sequencing template. Sequencing was performed with immunoSEQ multiplex PCR; in TCRdb, only in-frame clones are kept and a portion is missing. Of about 190,000 clones in the sample, 60% are singletons; the top ten hold just over 1%. As for treatment: oral pan-JAK inhibitor, 5-10 mg twice daily. Peripheral blood, together with lesional scalp punch biopsies, was collected from alopecia areata patients. Sequences were derived from CD4+ T cells sorted from blood, sampled at week 24, from a patient treated with tofacitinib. The TCR originated in a human donor with alopecia areata.

The CDR3: CSVGQGPETQYF. For the CDR3, the DNA is TGCAGCGTCGGACAGGGGCCCGAGACCCAGTACTTC. The chain links TRBV29-1 to TRBJ2-5; 9 nucleotides align to TRBD1. CDR1 and CDR2 (germline): SQVTM, ANQGSEA. Trimming at V came to 6 bases and at J to 5 bases, leaving 4 bases not matched to a gene. The CDR3 spans 12 residues.